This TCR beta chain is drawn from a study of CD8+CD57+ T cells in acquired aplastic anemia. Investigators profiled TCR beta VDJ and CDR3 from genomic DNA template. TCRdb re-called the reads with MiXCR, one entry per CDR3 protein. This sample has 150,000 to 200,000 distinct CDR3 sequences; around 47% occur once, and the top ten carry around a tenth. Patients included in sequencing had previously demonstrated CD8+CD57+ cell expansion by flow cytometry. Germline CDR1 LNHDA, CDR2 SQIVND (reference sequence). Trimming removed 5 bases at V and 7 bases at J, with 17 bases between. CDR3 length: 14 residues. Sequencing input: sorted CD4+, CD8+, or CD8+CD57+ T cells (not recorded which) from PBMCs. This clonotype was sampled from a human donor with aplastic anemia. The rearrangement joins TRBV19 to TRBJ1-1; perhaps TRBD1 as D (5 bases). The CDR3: CASSPWDGLSEAFF. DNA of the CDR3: TGTGCCAGTAGTCCTTGGGACGGTCTAAGTGAAGCTTTCTTT.